These T cell receptor beta chains were read from a single sample in a study of T cell responses to AZD1222 COVID-19 vaccine. Profiling relied on immunoSEQ multiplex PCR, and the TCRdb table lists in-frame clones only, not all of them. The sample lists some 86,000 clones, approximately 80% seen once, with around 20% in the top ten. The sequences come from peripheral blood, collected on day 0 of AZD1222 vaccination. The receptor source for this set is an adult in good health. The CDR3 runs from the conserved cysteine through the conserved F or W. The D gene is left open where the match is weak. The size field is filled for only some rows; it gives once, few, many or a size class.

j_call: TRBJ2-3; d_call: TRBD2; v_call: TRBV6-5; clone_size: few; cdr3_nt: TGTGCCAGCACAACTAGCGGGGGGGGCACAGATACGCAGTATTTT; cdr3_aa: CASTTSGGGTDTQYF
j_call: TRBJ1-4; d_call: .; v_call: TRBV11-2; clone_size: .; cdr3_nt: TGTGCCAGCAGCGACAGGCGGGCAACTAATGAAAAACTGTTTTTT; cdr3_aa: CASSDRRATNEKLFF
j_call: TRBJ2-7; d_call: .; v_call: TRBV7-2; clone_size: .; cdr3_nt: TGTGCCAGCAGCGCATACTACGAGCAGTACTTC; cdr3_aa: CASSAYYEQYF
j_call: TRBJ1-5; d_call: .; v_call: TRBV28; clone_size: .; cdr3_nt: TGTGCCAGCAGTCCTACAACCAGCAATCAGCCCCAGCATTTT; cdr3_aa: CASSPTTSNQPQHF
j_call: TRBJ1-1; d_call: TRBD1; v_call: TRBV6-5; clone_size: medium-sized; cdr3_nt: TGTGCCAGCAGTAAACAGGGGATCACTGAAGCTTTCTTT; cdr3_aa: CASSKQGITEAFF
j_call: TRBJ2-1; d_call: TRBD1; v_call: TRBV18; clone_size: .; cdr3_nt: TGTGCCAGCTCACCACCGCTGGGACAGGGGAGCGATGAGCAGTTCTTC; cdr3_aa: CASSPPLGQGSDEQFF
j_call: TRBJ2-3; d_call: TRBD2; v_call: TRBV6-1; clone_size: .; cdr3_nt: TGTGCCAGCAGTGAAGCTGGAGCGGGGGGCGCAAGCACGCAGTATTTT; cdr3_aa: CASSEAGAGGASTQYF
j_call: TRBJ1-6; d_call: .; v_call: TRBV4-1; clone_size: .; cdr3_nt: TGCGCCAGCAGCCCCGACGGGGGGCTGACCTATAATTCACCCCTCCACTTT; cdr3_aa: CASSPDGGLTYNSPLHF
j_call: TRBJ2-2; d_call: .; v_call: TRBV18; clone_size: .; cdr3_nt: TGTGCCAGCTCACCAAGGCGGAAGGAGGAGCTGTTTTTT; cdr3_aa: CASSPRRKEELFF
j_call: TRBJ1-5; d_call: TRBD1; v_call: TRBV7-9; clone_size: .; cdr3_nt: TGTGCCAGCAGCATCCCGGACAGGGTTAATCAGCCCCAGCATTTT; cdr3_aa: CASSIPDRVNQPQHF
j_call: TRBJ1-6; d_call: TRBD1; v_call: TRBV27; clone_size: once; cdr3_nt: TGTGCCAGCAGTTTATCGGCCCGGACAGGGGGCAATTCACCCCTCCACTTT; cdr3_aa: CASSLSARTGGNSPLHF
j_call: TRBJ2-7; d_call: TRBD2; v_call: TRBV9; clone_size: .; cdr3_nt: TGTGCCAGCAGCGTAGATAGCGGGAGCGGCTACGAGCAGTACTTC; cdr3_aa: CASSVDSGSGYEQYF
j_call: TRBJ1-2; d_call: .; v_call: TRBV24-1; clone_size: once; cdr3_nt: TGTGCCACCAGTGATAAGGGCGGCTACACCTTC; cdr3_aa: CATSDKGGYTF
j_call: TRBJ1-2; d_call: TRBD1; v_call: TRBV6-5; clone_size: .; cdr3_nt: TGTGCCAGCAAGGGACAGTTCTATGGCTACACCTTC; cdr3_aa: CASKGQFYGYTF
j_call: TRBJ1-3; d_call: .; v_call: TRBV6-6; clone_size: .; cdr3_nt: TGTGCCAGCCGGAGGCAACCCGTTTCTGGAAACACCATATATTTT; cdr3_aa: CASRRQPVSGNTIYF
j_call: TRBJ1-2; d_call: .; v_call: TRBV6-1; clone_size: .; cdr3_nt: TGTGCCAGCAGTGATGTAGACAGGAACTATGGCTACACCTTC; cdr3_aa: CASSDVDRNYGYTF